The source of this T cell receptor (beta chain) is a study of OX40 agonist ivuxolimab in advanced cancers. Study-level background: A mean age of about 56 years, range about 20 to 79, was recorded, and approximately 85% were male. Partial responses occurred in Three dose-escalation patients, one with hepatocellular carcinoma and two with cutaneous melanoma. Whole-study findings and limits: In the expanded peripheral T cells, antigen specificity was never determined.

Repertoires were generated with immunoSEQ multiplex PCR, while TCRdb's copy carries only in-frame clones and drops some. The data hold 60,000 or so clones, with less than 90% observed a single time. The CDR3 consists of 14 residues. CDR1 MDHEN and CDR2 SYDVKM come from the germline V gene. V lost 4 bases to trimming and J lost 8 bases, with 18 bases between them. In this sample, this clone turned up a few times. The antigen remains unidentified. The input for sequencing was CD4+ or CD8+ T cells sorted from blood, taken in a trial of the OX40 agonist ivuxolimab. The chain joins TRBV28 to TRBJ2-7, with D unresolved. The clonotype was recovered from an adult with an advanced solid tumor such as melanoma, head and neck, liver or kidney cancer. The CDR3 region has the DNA TGTGCCAGCAGTTCGATTCTGGTGGCTACGAAGCAGTACTTC. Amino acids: CASSSILVATKQYF.